Below, 13 T cell receptor beta chains from the same sample are listed, as sequenced in a study of radiation and T cells in renal cell carcinoma. Sample time point: blood 4 weeks post-SBRT, at nephrectomy. Treatment denoted: 15 Gy SBRT to primary tumor, nephrectomy 4 weeks later. Some clones are missing from TCRdb's copy, which holds only in-frame ones; the method was immunoSEQ multiplex PCR. The top ten hold roughly a tenth of the sample, which has around 94,000 clones, 70% to 90% seen once. The sample was blood, taken from a patient whose treatment included radiotherapy and nephrectomy. These receptors were obtained from a man aged 50-59 years with renal cell carcinoma.

V and J are TRBV2 and TRBJ2-7; 10 bases fit TRBD1. V was clipped by 8 bases and J by 4 bases; unmatched bases: 5. The V gene's germline CDR1 is SNHLY and CDR2 FYNNEI. The CDR3 is 13 residues long. The CDR3 protein is CASRRQGAYEQYF. Written as DNA, the CDR3 is TGTGCCAGCCGCCGACAGGGGGCGTACGAGCAGTACTTC.

The chain links TRBV20-1 to TRBJ2-7; no clear D gene. Trimming left V 6 bases short and J 4 bases short, with 10 bases between. There are 11 residues in the CDR3. Germline V gene sequence: CDR1 DFQATT, CDR2 SNEGSKA (reference sequence). This chain's CDR3 is CSAGLDYEQYF. CDR3 sequence (DNA): TGCAGTGCAGGTCTAGATTACGAGCAGTACTTC.

The chain combines TRBV19 with TRBJ2-1, with 7 bases identical to TRBD1. Germline V lookup: CDR1 LNHDA, CDR2 SQIVND (reference sequence). V gave up 8 bases and J gave up 5 bases; unmatched junction bases: 12. The CDR3 covers 15 residues. The CDR3 DNA sequence: TGTGCCAGTTCCTTCGGGGACAGAAATAACAATGAGCAGTTCTTC. It specifies CASSFGDRNNNEQFF. Variable domain in full (rest from reference TRBV19 and TRBJ2-1): DGGITQSPKYLFRKEGQNVTLSCEQNLNHDAMYWYRQDPGQGLRLIYYSQIVNDFQKGDIAEGYSVSREKKESFPLTVTSAQKNPTAFYLCASSFGDRNNNEQFFGPGTRLTVL.

The gene calls are TRBV19 and TRBJ2-1; D remains ambiguous. With 5 bases removed from V and 0 bases from J, the gap between germline ends came to 11 bases. Germline V gene lookup returns CDR1 LNHDA and CDR2 SQIVND (reference sequence). This CDR3 is 15 amino acids long. CDR3 coding DNA: TGTGCCAGTAGTTTAAGCGAGAGCTCCTACAATGAGCAGTTCTTC. As protein: CASSLSESSYNEQFF.

V and J are TRBV7-2 and TRBJ2-1; 9 bases fit TRBD2. Germline-derived CDR1 and CDR2 are SGHTA and FQGNSA. The CDR3 length is 18 residues. V was clipped by 5 bases and J by 5 bases; unmatched bases: 16. Here the CDR3 DNA reads TGTGCCAGCAGCCCCTCCTTCTGGGGTAGCGGGAGCAACAATGAGCAGTTCTTC. It specifies CASSPSFWGSGSNNEQFF. Complete variable domain (other parts from reference TRBV7-2 and TRBJ2-1): GAGVSQSPSNKVTEKGKDVELRCDPISGHTALYWYRQSLGQGLEFLIYFQGNSAPDKSGLPSDRFSAERTGGSVSTLTIQRTQQEDSAVYLCASSPSFWGSGSNNEQFFGPGTRLTVL.

The DNA of the CDR3 is TGCGCCAGCAGCTTGGGGGGCGCAGGAGCGGGAAACACCATATATTTT. Its translation: CASSLGGAGAGNTIYF. V and J are TRBV5-1 and TRBJ1-3; D may be TRBD1 (5 bases). Germline-derived CDR1 and CDR2 are SGHRS and YFSETQ. Trimming removed 0 bases from V and 4 bases from J, with 14 bases in between. The CDR3 runs 16 residues.

The V call is TRBV6-6, the J call TRBJ2-7; D gene uncertain. The V end was cut by 6 bases, the J end by 1 base, with 13 bases between. Germline CDR1 reads MNHNY; CDR2 reads SVGAGI (reference sequence). This CDR3 comprises 14 residues. CDR3 amino acids: CASSSPGGSYEQYF. The CDR3, as DNA: TGTGCCAGCAGCTCTCCGGGCGGTTCCTACGAGCAGTACTTC.

The chain links TRBV15 to TRBJ2-5; either TRBD1 or TRBD2 may supply D (5 bases each). CDR3 length: 15 residues. The ends were cut back, 1 base at V and 5 bases at J, with 14 bases in the middle. Germline V gene lookup returns CDR1 LNHNV and CDR2 YYDKDF (reference sequence). CDR3 sequence (DNA): TGTGCCACCAGCAGAGGGGGGAACGTTCGGGAGACCCAGTACTTC. It specifies CATSRGGNVRETQYF.

The genes are TRBV7-2 and TRBJ2-5, with D maybe TRBD2 (5 bases). The CDR3 length is 17 residues. Trimming took 3 bases from V and 3 from J, leaving 20 bases between them. Germline-derived CDR1 and CDR2 are SGHTA and FQGNSA. The CDR3 loop is CASSFPATGLGEETQYF. CDR3 DNA sequence: TGTGCCAGCAGCTTCCCAGCCACGGGATTAGGTGAAGAGACCCAGTACTTC.

This clone was found a few times. CDR3 loop: CAWSVTGGSEAFF. CDR3 DNA sequence: TGTGCCTGGAGTGTGACAGGGGGCTCTGAAGCTTTCTTT. The J gene is TRBJ1-1, the V gene TRBV30; 10 bases line up with TRBD1. The length of the CDR3 is 13 residues. Germline values: CDR1 GTSNPN, CDR2 SVGIG (reference sequence). V lost 0 bases and J lost 6; bases outside the gene matches: 1.

The chain couples TRBV4-2 to TRBJ2-5; tentative D call: TRBD1 (5 bases). The germline gives CDR1 LGHNA, CDR2 YNFKEQ. Trimming took 1 base from V and 5 from J, leaving 11 bases between them. The CDR3 is 14 amino acids. The CDR3 spells CASSQVQDGETQYF. The CDR3 nucleotides read TGTGCCAGCAGCCAAGTACAGGACGGGGAGACCCAGTACTTC.

The chain uses TRBV18 and TRBJ1-2, with 8 positions matching TRBD1. The CDR3 runs 13 residues. With 3 bases clipped from V and 8 bases from J, the junction kept 5 bases outside the gene matches. CDR1 KGHSH and CDR2 LQKENI come from the germline V gene. DNA for the CDR3: TGTGCCAGCTCACCGGACAGGGATAAAGGCTACACCTTC. Translating gives CASSPDRDKGYTF. The entire variable domain, with the rest obtained from reference TRBV18 and TRBJ1-2, is as follows: NAGVMQNPRHLVRRRGQEARLRCSPMKGHSHVYWYRQLPEEGLKFMVYLQKENIIDESGMPKERFSAEFPKEGPSILRIQQVVRGDSAAYFCASSPDRDKGYTFGSGTRLTVV.

This clone has only a few counts. This chain joins TRBV5-1 and TRBJ2-5, with 7 bases fitting TRBD2. V lost 0 bases, J lost 3 bases, and 5 bases stayed unmatched. The CDR3 contains 15 residues. CDR1 is SGHRS and CDR2 is YFSETQ in the germline V gene. The CDR3 loop is CASSLVLAVKETQYF. The CDR3 coding sequence is TGCGCCAGCAGCTTGGTGCTAGCGGTTAAAGAGACCCAGTACTTC. The full variable domain, completed using reference TRBV5-1 and TRBJ2-5, is KAGVTQTPRYLIKTRGQQVTLSCSPISGHRSVSWYQQTPGQGLQFLFEYFSETQRNKGNFPGRFSGRQFSNSRSEMNVSTLELGDSALYLCASSLVLAVKETQYFGPGTRLLVL.